This T cell receptor (beta chain) was captured by sequencing in a study of T cells in Graves' hyperthyroidism and ophthalmopathy (dated by TCRdb to the late 2010s). Looking at the study overall: Peripheral blood samples were taken at the time of initial diagnosis, prior to any treatment. To identify TCR V-J signatures that set the groups apart, the researchers used a discovery cohort of approximately 98 patients, made up of approximately 43 with Graves' ophthalmopathy and about 55 with stable Graves' hyperthyroidism. Prospective prediction of ophthalmopathy was tested in an independent validation cohort of fewer than 20 hyperthyroidism patients and approximately 17 patients who later progressed to ophthalmopathy. The approximately 100 discovery patients were divided at random into training and test sets in a 7:3 ratio. The study also compared thyroid tissue and blood T-cell repertoires from roughly 6 Graves' hyperthyroidism patients. After sampling, hyperthyroidism patients received methimazole starting at 30 mg daily, and ophthalmopathy patients received high-dose intravenous methylprednisolone. The paper describes TCR Vbeta CDR3 sequencing of 120 to 150 peripheral blood samples, made up of about 40 ophthalmopathy patients, around 73 hyperthyroidism patients and 17 progressor patients.

The TCR beta CDR3 regions were amplified from the RNA transcripts. The TCR CDR3 was subjected to a first round of RT-PCR using the HTBI primer set and the Qiagen OneStep RT-PCR kit. Libraries were constructed in a second round of multiplex PCR, after which size selection and purification were performed. Sequencing of the libraries was done on an Illumina HiSeq2000 using paired-end 100 bp reads. From the authors' description of their analysis: SOAPnuke was used to process the raw data, removing reads that contained adapters or uncalled bases, had a mean Phred below 15, or lacked an exact match to the constant primer or identifier. High-quality paired reads were merged with COPE v1.2.5, and unique nucleotide sequences were defined as clonotypes. MiTCR v1.1 was used to align the clonotypes against IMGT TRBV, TRBD and TRBJ reference segments. The analysis was restricted to V-J combinations with a frequency above 0.0001, which together covered approximately 99% of the repertoires. A TCS score was defined as the ratio between F50 (clonal expansion) and ExV (chaos), using BLOSUM62-based TCRdist between CDR3 peptides within each V-J. Welch's t-statistics and random forest reduced roughly 530 V-J features to 10 to 15, which were used in a naive Bayes classifier (R e1071). The raw public reads went through TCRdb reprocessing: fastp at Q25, MiXCR clone calling, in-frame beta chains kept. Rows merge per CDR3 protein into single entries with the most common DNA and genes. V and J calls and clone size were set by TCRdb, not the authors. The sample table shows about 290,000 distinct CDR3 sequences, and 10% to 15% are seen once. The top ten clones comprise 7.5% to 8% of the sample.

This clonotype was detected a few times. No cognate antigen has been identified for it. No quality values exist for individual bases; no much larger clone is one base distant. Findings and caveats that apply to the study as a whole: Sample size was not statistically predetermined, and blinding of investigators to group allocation was not performed. Blood samples also contained most of the expanded thyroid clonotypes (frequency above 0.001), which suggests that blood repertoires may reflect thyroid immune responses. A model built on a 13 V-J signature distinguished ophthalmopathy from stable hyperthyroidism, reaching approximately 89% sensitivity and around 81% specificity in cross-validation and 80%/75% in testing. In validation, the model predicted progression to ophthalmopathy a median of about 6 months before onset, with approximately 68% sensitivity and 72.22% specificity.

From its cysteine to its phenylalanine, the CDR3 spans 14 amino acids. The entry retains the CDR3 DNA only, 42 bases that are in frame from base 1. From the germline V gene, CDR1 is SQVTM and CDR2 is ANQGSEA. V loses 7 bases of germline sequence and J loses 1 base, and the interval between the two ends is 16 bases. Hyperthyroidism patients were newly diagnosed, with disease duration under 2 months, and aged 18 to 65 years. The study excluded patients with uncontrolled infections, other autoimmune diseases, pregnancy or lactation. Diagnoses were based on clinical symptoms, serum thyroxine and TRAb, thyroid ultrasound and orbital computed tomography. Blood from progressor patients was collected at the time of first diagnosis with hyperthyroidism, before any ophthalmopathy symptoms had appeared. PBMCs were separated from about 10 ml of fresh peripheral blood using Ficoll-Paque density gradient centrifugation. Progressor patients were first diagnosed with Graves' hyperthyroidism and then developed ophthalmopathy during follow-up. Trizol reagent was used to extract total RNA, and RNA quality was then checked on an Agilent 2100 Bioanalyzer.

The receptor comes from a woman aged 30 to 39 with Graves' hyperthyroidism that later progressed to Graves' ophthalmopathy. Sequencing used blood. The rearrangement joined TRBV29-1 to TRBJ1-1; TRBD1 could be the D gene, as 6 bases match. The DNA sequence follows: TGCAGCGCTGACCCCACAGGGACGAACACTGAAGCTTTCTTT. It is translated as CSADPTGTNTEAFF. The full variable domain, completed from the reference TRBV29-1 and TRBJ1-1 proteins outside the CDR3, reads SAVISQKPSRDICQRGTSLTIQCQVDSQVTMMFWYRQQPGQSLTLIATANQGSEATYESGFVIDKFPISRPNLTFSTLTVSNMSPEDSSIYLCSADPTGTNTEAFFGQGTRLTVV.